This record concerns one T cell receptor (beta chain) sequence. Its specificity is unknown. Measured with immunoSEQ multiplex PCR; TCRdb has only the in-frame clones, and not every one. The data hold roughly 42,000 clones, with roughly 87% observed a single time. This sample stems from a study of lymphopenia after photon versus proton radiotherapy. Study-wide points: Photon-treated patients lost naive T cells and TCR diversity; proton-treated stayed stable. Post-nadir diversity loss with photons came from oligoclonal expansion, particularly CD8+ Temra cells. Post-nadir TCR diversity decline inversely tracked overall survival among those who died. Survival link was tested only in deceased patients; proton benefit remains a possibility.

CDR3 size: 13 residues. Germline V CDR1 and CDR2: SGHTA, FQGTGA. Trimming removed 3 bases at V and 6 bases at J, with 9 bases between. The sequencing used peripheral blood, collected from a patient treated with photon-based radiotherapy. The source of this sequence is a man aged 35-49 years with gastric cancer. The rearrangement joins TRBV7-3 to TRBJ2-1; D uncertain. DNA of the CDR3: TGTGCCAGCAGCTTGGTAAAGAGCAATGAGCAGTTCTTC. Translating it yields CASSLVKSNEQFF.